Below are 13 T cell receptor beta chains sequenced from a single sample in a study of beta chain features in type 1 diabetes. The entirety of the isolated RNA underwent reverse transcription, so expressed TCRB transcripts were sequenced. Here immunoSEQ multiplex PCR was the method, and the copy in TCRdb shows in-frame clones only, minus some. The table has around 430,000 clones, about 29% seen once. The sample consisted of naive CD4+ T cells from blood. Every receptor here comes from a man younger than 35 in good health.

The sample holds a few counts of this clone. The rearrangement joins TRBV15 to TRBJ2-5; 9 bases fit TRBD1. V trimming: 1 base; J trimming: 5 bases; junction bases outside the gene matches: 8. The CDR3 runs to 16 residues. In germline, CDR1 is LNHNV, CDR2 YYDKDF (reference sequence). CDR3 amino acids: CATSRATTGGTETQYF. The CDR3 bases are TGTGCCACCAGCAGAGCGACCACAGGGGGCACGGAGACCCAGTACTTC.

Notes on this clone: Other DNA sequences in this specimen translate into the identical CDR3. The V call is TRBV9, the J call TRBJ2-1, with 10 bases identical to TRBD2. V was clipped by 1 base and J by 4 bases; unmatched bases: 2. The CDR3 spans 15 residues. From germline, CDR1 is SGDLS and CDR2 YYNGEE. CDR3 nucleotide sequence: TGTGCCAGCAGCGTATCTAGCGGGAGTTACAATGAGCAGTTCTTC. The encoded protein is CASSVSSGSYNEQFF.

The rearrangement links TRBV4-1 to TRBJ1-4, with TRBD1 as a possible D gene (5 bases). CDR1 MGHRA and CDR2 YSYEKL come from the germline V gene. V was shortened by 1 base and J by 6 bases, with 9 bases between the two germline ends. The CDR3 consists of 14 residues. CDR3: CASSQGGADEKLFF. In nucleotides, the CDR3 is TGCGCCAGCAGCCAAGGAGGGGCCGATGAAAAACTGTTTTTT.

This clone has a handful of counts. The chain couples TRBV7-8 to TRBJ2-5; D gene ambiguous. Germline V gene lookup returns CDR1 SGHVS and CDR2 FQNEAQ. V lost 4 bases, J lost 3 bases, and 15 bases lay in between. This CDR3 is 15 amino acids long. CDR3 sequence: CASSSRRIPKETQYF. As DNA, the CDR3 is TGTGCCAGCAGCTCACGACGGATACCAAAAGAGACCCAGTACTTC.

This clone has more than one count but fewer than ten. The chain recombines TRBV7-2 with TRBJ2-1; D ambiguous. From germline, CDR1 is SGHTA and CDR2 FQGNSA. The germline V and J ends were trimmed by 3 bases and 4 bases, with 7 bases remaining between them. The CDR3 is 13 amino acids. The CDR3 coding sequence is TGTGCCAGCAGCTTTGGCCCGTACAATGAGCAGTTCTTC. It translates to CASSFGPYNEQFF.

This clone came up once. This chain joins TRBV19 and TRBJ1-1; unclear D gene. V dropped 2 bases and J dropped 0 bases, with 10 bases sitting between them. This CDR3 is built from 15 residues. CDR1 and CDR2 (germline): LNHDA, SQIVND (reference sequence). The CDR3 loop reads CASSIIGSMNTEAFF. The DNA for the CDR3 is TGTGCCAGTAGTATAATCGGCAGCATGAACACTGAAGCTTTCTTT.

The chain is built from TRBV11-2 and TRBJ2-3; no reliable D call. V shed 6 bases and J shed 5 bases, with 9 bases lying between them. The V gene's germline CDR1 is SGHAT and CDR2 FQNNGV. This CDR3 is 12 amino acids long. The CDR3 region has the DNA TGTGCCAGCAGGAAAGGGTTAGATACGCAGTATTTT. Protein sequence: CASRKGLDTQYF. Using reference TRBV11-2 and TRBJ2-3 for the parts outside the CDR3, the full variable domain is EAGVAQSPRYKIIEKRQSVAFWCNPISGHATLYWYQQILGQGPKLLIQFQNNGVVDDSQLPKDRFSAERLKGVDSTLKIQPAKLEDSAVYLCASRKGLDTQYFGPGTRLTVL.

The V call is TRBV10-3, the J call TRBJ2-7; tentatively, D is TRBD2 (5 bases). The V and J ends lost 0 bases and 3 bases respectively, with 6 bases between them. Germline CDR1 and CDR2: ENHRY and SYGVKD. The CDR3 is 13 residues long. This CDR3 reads CAISESLVYEQYF. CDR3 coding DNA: TGTGCCATCAGTGAGTCACTAGTCTACGAGCAGTACTTC.

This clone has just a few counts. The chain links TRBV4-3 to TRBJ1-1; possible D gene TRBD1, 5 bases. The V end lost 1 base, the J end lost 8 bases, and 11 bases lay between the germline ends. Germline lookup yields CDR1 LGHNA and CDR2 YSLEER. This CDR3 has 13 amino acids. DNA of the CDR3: TGCGCCAGCAGCCAAGGTCAGGGCCGGGAAGCTTTCTTT. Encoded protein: CASSQGQGREAFF.

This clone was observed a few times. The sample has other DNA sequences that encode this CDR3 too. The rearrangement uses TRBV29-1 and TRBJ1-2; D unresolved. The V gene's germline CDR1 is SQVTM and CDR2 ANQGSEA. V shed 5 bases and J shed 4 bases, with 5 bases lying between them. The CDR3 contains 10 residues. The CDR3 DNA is TGCAGCGTTCTGTTCTATGGCTACACCTTC. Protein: CSVLFYGYTF.

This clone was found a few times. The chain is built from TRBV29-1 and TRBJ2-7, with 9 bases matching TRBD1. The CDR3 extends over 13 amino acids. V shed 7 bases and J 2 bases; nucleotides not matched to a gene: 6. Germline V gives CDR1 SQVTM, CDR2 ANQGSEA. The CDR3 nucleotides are TGCAGCGCCCCACAGGGGGCTGCCTACGAGCAGTACTTC. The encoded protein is CSAPQGAAYEQYF.

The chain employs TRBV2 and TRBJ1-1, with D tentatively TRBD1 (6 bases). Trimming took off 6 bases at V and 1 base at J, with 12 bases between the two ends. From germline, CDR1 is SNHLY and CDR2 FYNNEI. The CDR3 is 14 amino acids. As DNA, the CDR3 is TGTGCCAGCAGCATAGGGGGGAAGAACACTGAAGCTTTCTTT. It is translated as CASSIGGKNTEAFF.

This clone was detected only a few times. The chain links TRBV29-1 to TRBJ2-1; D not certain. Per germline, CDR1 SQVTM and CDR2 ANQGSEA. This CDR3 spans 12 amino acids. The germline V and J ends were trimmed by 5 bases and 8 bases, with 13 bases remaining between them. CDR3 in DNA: TGCAGCGTTAGTACAGCTGGCGATGAGCAGTTCTTC. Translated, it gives CSVSTAGDEQFF.